These 15 T cell receptor beta chains originate from one sample sequenced in a study of identical twins. TCRdb redid the calling of the 5' RACE reads with MiXCR, one entry per CDR3 protein. The sample has 400,000 to 500,000 distinct CDR3 sequences, roughly an eighth seen once. These data are also associated with another study on yellow fever vaccine responses in identical twins.

Sequencing input: CD4+ T cells sorted from blood. These receptors originate from a woman in her late teens or twenties in good health.

Many counts were recorded for this clonotype. The chain recombines TRBV7-9 with TRBJ2-3; D is undetermined. The CDR3 extends over 13 amino acids. V was cut by 8 bases and J by 0 bases, with 9 bases left in between. Germline V gives CDR1 SEHNR, CDR2 FQNEAQ (reference sequence). CDR3 loop: CASLIGSTDTQYF. The CDR3 nucleotides are TGTGCCAGCTTAATAGGGAGCACAGATACGCAGTATTTT.

The chain employs TRBV5-1 and TRBJ2-5; 7 bases map to TRBD1. After removal of 4 bases from V and 2 bases from J, the junction contained 8 bases not matched to a gene. The CDR3 sequence is 15 residues long. Germline CDR1 reads SGHRS; CDR2 reads YFSETQ. The CDR3 loop reads CASSGRDRTQETQYF. The DNA for the CDR3 is TGCGCCAGCAGCGGCCGGGACAGAACACAAGAGACCCAGTACTTC.

There are many counts of this clonotype. The gene calls are TRBV7-2 and TRBJ2-2, with 7 nucleotides matching TRBD1. Germline V CDR1 and CDR2: SGHTA, FQGNSA. The CDR3 runs 13 residues. The ends lost 5 bases at V and 6 bases at J; junction bases unmatched: 3. The DNA of the CDR3 is TGTGCCAGCAGCCCCGACAGGGCCGGGGAGCTGTTTTTT. Its translation is CASSPDRAGELFF.

This clonotype was observed a few times. The J gene is TRBJ2-3, the V gene TRBV15; D not resolved. V lost 0 bases to trimming and J lost 8 bases, with 6 bases between them. The CDR3 spans 12 residues. The germline V gene has CDR1 LNHNV and CDR2 YYDKDF (reference sequence). The CDR3 region has the DNA TGTGCCACCAGCAGAGATCGTGGTACGCAGTATTTT. It specifies CATSRDRGTQYF.

This clonotype was recorded at least ten times. The chain carries TRBV3-1 and TRBJ2-1, with D possibly being TRBD1 (5 bases). Per the germline V gene, CDR1 is LGHDT and CDR2 is YNNKEL (reference sequence). This CDR3 has 17 residues. V gave up 4 bases and J gave up 0 bases, with 16 bases separating them. The CDR3 DNA sequence: TGTGCCAGCAGCCCCCTCCAGGGTCTAAGCTCCTACAATGAGCAGTTCTTC. Translated: CASSPLQGLSSYNEQFF.

This clonotype has a handful of counts. The genes are TRBV2 and TRBJ2-3; D is unresolved. CDR3 length equals 12 residues. V gave up 11 bases and J gave up 0 bases, with 9 bases separating them. The germline V gene encodes CDR1 SNHLY and CDR2 FYNNEI. The CDR3, as DNA: TGTGCCGGCACCCATAGCACAGATACGCAGTATTTT. The encoded protein is CAGTHSTDTQYF.

The table lists this clonotype with a few counts. The chain carries TRBV11-2 and TRBJ2-7; D may correspond to TRBD1 or TRBD2 (5 bases each). Germline lookup yields CDR1 SGHAT and CDR2 FQNNGV. This CDR3 is 17 amino acids long. V was cut by 2 bases and J by 1 base, with 18 bases left in between. CDR3 nucleotide sequence: TGTGCCAGCAGCTTAAACGGGACCCAAGATACGTCCTACGAGCAGTACTTC. Amino acids: CASSLNGTQDTSYEQYF.

This clonotype was seen a few times. This chain uses TRBV7-6 with TRBJ2-3; TRBD1 matches at 9 bases. The length of the CDR3 is 16 residues. With 2 bases clipped from V and 5 bases from J, the junction kept 8 bases outside the gene matches. Per the germline V gene, CDR1 is SGHVS and CDR2 is FNYEAQ. As DNA, the CDR3 is TGTGCCAGCAGCTTAACGGCGGGACAGGGTAGAGATACGCAGTATTTT. This gives the protein CASSLTAGQGRDTQYF.

This clonotype was counted at least ten times. The chain recombines TRBV5-1 with TRBJ1-5; D is unresolved. Germline CDR1 and CDR2: SGHRS and YFSETQ. The CDR3 runs 15 residues. V lost 0 bases to trimming and J lost 0 bases, with 7 bases between them. The CDR3 coding sequence is TGCGCCAGCAGCTTGGACGGGGATAGCAATCAGCCCCAGCATTTT. Encoded protein: CASSLDGDSNQPQHF.

This rearrangement joins TRBV6-5 to TRBJ2-1, with TRBD2 identical over 9 bases. CDR3 length equals 15 residues. The germline CDR1 and CDR2 sequences are MNHEY and SVGAGI. V gave up 7 bases and J gave up 6 bases; unmatched junction bases: 10. CDR3 sequence (DNA): TGTGCCAGCATTAGGGGCGGGGGGGCGCGCAATGAGCAGTTCTTC. Protein: CASIRGGGARNEQFF.

This clonotype has only a few counts. The gene calls are TRBV5-1 and TRBJ2-1, with a tentative D call TRBD2 (5 bases). CDR3 length: 15 residues. CDR1 and CDR2 from the germline V gene are SGHRS and YFSETQ. Between the trimmed V and J ends, which lost 4 bases and 5 bases, there was a span of 16 bases. CDR3 coding DNA: TGCGCCAGCAGCAGTAGCGCACAGCTTAACAATGAGCAGTTCTTC. Translated: CASSSSAQLNNEQFF.

This clonotype showed up many times. The genes are TRBV29-1 and TRBJ2-7; the D gene is possibly TRBD2 (5 bases). The germline V and J ends were trimmed by 7 bases and 3 bases, with 16 bases remaining between them. The germline V gene encodes CDR1 SQVTM and CDR2 ANQGSEA. CDR3 length equals 13 residues. Here the CDR3 reads CSASKDGGYEQYF. The CDR3 bases are TGCAGCGCCTCAAAGGACGGAGGCTACGAGCAGTACTTC.

This clonotype showed up just a few times. The V and J genes are TRBV4-1 and TRBJ2-3; D possibly corresponds to TRBD1 (6 bases). This CDR3 spans 17 amino acids. Germline-derived CDR1 and CDR2 are MGHRA and YSYEKL. Trimming took 0 bases from V and 3 from J, leaving 16 bases between them. CDR3 protein: CASSQEVGRRGTDTQYF. CDR3 bases: TGCGCCAGCAGCCAAGAGGTTGGCAGAAGGGGGACAGATACGCAGTATTTT.

The table lists this clonotype with a few counts. The V and J genes are TRBV12-3 or TRBV12-4 and TRBJ2-5, with a weak D call TRBD2 (5 bases). Deletions cut 5 bases from V and 5 bases from J, with 12 bases between. The CDR3 totals 13 residues. CDR3 coding DNA: TGTGCCAGCAGTCCCATGACGGGGGAGACCCAGTACTTC. Its translation is CASSPMTGETQYF.

The genes are TRBV18 and TRBJ2-7, with 13 bases lining up with TRBD2. This CDR3 is built from 14 residues. Germline CDR1 and CDR2: KGHSH and LQKENI. The ends lost 6 bases at V and 6 bases at J; junction bases unmatched: 5. CDR3 DNA: TGTGCCAGCTCGTCAACTAGCGGGGGGGGCGAGCAGTACTTC. It specifies CASSSTSGGGEQYF.